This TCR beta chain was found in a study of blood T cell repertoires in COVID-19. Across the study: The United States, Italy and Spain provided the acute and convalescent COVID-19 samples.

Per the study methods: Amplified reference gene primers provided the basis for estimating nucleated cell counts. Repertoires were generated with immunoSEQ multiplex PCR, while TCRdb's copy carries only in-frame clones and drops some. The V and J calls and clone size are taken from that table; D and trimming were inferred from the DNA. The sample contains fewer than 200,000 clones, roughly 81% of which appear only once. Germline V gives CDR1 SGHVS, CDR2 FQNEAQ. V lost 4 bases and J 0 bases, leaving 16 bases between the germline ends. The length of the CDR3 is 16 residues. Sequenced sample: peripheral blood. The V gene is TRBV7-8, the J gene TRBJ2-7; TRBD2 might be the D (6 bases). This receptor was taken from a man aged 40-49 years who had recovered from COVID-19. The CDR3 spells CASSSRPGTPSYEQYF. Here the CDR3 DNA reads TGTGCCAGCAGCTCCAGGCCCGGGACTCCCTCCTACGAGCAGTACTTC.